Each of the 28 T cell receptor beta chains below was sequenced from the same sample in a study of T cell responses to AZD1222 COVID-19 vaccine. This table comes from immunoSEQ multiplex PCR, and its TCRdb copy is limited to in-frame clones, with some not included. Of tens of thousands of clones in the sample, 80% to 90% were seen once. The material sequenced was peripheral blood, taken on day 0 of AZD1222 vaccination. All receptors come from an adult in good health.

The chain recombines TRBV4-1 with TRBJ1-2; maybe TRBD1 (5 bases). V was pared by 0 bases and J by 0 bases, with 14 bases between. The CDR3 loop spans 17 amino acids. Germline V gives CDR1 MGHRA, CDR2 YSYEKL. CDR3 in amino acids: CASSQEEWGLANYGYTF. Written as DNA, the CDR3 is TGCGCCAGCAGCCAAGAAGAGTGGGGGTTAGCTAACTATGGCTACACCTTC.

The rearrangement joins TRBV28 to TRBJ2-7; weak D call: TRBD2 (5 bases). This CDR3 is built from 13 residues. V dropped 6 bases and J dropped 4 bases, with 13 bases sitting between them. Germline values: CDR1 MDHEN, CDR2 SYDVKM. The CDR3 bases are TGTGCCAGCAGGAAAGAGGGTCTGTACGAGCAGTACTTC. Protein: CASRKEGLYEQYF.

The chain has TRBV19 and TRBJ2-7, with TRBD1 identical over 10 bases. Germline assignment: CDR1 LNHDA and CDR2 SQIVND (reference sequence). With V trimmed by 9 bases and J by 5 bases, 10 bases remained unmatched. CDR3 length: 14 amino acids. The CDR3 loop is CASNQPGQGNEQYF. DNA for the CDR3: TGTGCCAGCAACCAACCGGGACAGGGGAACGAGCAGTACTTC.

The chain has TRBV9 and TRBJ2-1; D is undetermined. Germline V gene lookup returns CDR1 SGDLS and CDR2 YYNGEE. The CDR3 is 12 amino acids. Trimming took 4 bases from V and 6 from J, leaving 8 bases between them. CDR3 residues: CASSSLFNEQFF. The CDR3 coding sequence is TGTGCCAGCAGCTCCCTGTTCAATGAGCAGTTCTTC.

This clone was found a few times. The rearrangement joins TRBV5-6 to TRBJ1-4; 7 nucleotides agree with TRBD1. Germline V CDR1 and CDR2: SGHDT, YYEEEE. Unmatched junction bases numbered 10, after V lost 4 bases and J lost 7 bases. CDR3 size: 15 residues. This chain's CDR3 is CASSLRQGGSEKLFF. As DNA, the CDR3 is TGTGCCAGCAGCCTACGACAGGGAGGGAGTGAAAAACTGTTTTTT. Full variable domain (rest looked up from reference TRBV5-6 and TRBJ1-4): DAGVTQSPTHLIKTRGQQVTLRCSPKSGHDTVSWYQQALGQGPQFIFQYYEEEERQRGNFPDRFSGHQFPNYSSELNVNALLLGDSALYLCASSLRQGGSEKLFFGSGTQLSVL.

V is TRBV12-3 or TRBV12-4 and J is TRBJ1-5; the D is unclear. Trimming cost V 5 bases and J 7 bases, with 12 bases left between them. The CDR3 covers 13 residues. As DNA, the CDR3 is TGTGCCAGCAGTCCACCTCCGGGACAGCCCCAGCATTTT. Translating it yields CASSPPPGQPQHF.

The gene calls are TRBV6-2 or TRBV6-3 and TRBJ2-3; D call uncertain. V was shortened by 6 bases and J by 1 base, with 11 bases between the two germline ends. Germline V gene lookup returns CDR1 MNHEY and CDR2 SVGEGT. The CDR3 runs to 14 residues. In DNA form, the CDR3 reads TGTGCCAGCAGCAGACGGACCCGCACAGATACGCAGTATTTT. The encoded protein is CASSRRTRTDTQYF.

This clone appeared a single time. V gene TRBV28 combines with J gene TRBJ1-1, with D tentatively TRBD1 (6 bases). CDR3 length equals 14 residues. V shed 3 bases and J shed 4 bases, with 12 bases lying between them. CDR1 is MDHEN and CDR2 is SYDVKM in the germline V gene. The CDR3 coding sequence is TGTGCCAGCAGTTTCCACAGGGCTAGCACTGAAGCTTTCTTT. Protein product: CASSFHRASTEAFF. The variable domain in full, with the rest retrieved from reference TRBV28 and TRBJ1-1, is DVKVTQSSRYLVKRTGEKVFLECVQDMDHENMFWYRQDPGLGLRLIYFSYDVKMKEKGDIPEGYSVSREKKERFSLILESASTNQTSMYLCASSFHRASTEAFFGQGTRLTVV.

The V gene is TRBV2, the J gene TRBJ1-5; no firm D call. The CDR3 consists of 13 residues. Trimming stripped 7 bases from V and 0 bases from J, with 7 bases between. The germline CDR1 and CDR2 sequences are SNHLY and FYNNEI. CDR3: CASTLYSNQPQHF. CDR3 nucleotides: TGTGCCAGCACTTTATATAGCAATCAGCCCCAGCATTTT.

V gene TRBV11-2 combines with J gene TRBJ1-1; no firm D call. V was shortened by 2 bases and J by 1 base, with 5 bases between the two germline ends. The CDR3 has 13 residues. Germline CDR1 SGHAT, CDR2 FQNNGV. CDR3 nucleotides: TGTGCCAGCAGCTTAAAACGGAACACTGAAGCTTTCTTT. It codes for CASSLKRNTEAFF.

The chain employs TRBV19 and TRBJ2-7; the D call may be TRBD1 or TRBD2 (5 bases each). Germline V lookup: CDR1 LNHDA, CDR2 SQIVND (reference sequence). The CDR3 loop spans 15 amino acids. V lost 2 bases, J lost 1 base, and 12 bases lay in between. The CDR3 DNA sequence: TGTGCCAGTAGTATAATTGGGGGACGGTCCTACGAGCAGTACTTC. Translating gives CASSIIGGRSYEQYF.

This rearrangement joins TRBV4-1 to TRBJ1-3, with 8 positions matching TRBD1. V lost 3 bases to trimming and J lost 4 bases; unmatched junction nucleotides: 8. This CDR3 has 16 residues. The germline V gene has CDR1 MGHRA and CDR2 YSYEKL. Here the CDR3 reads CASSQSGGREGNTIYF. The CDR3 coding sequence is TGCGCCAGCAGCCAGTCAGGGGGCCGGGAAGGAAACACCATATATTTT.

The chain is built from TRBV18 and TRBJ1-2; D is possibly TRBD1 (5 bases). The CDR3 is 15 amino acids. The ends were cut back, 0 bases at V and 0 bases at J, with 8 bases in the middle. Germline-derived CDR1 and CDR2 are KGHSH and LQKENI. CDR3 DNA: TGTGCCAGCTCACCACCCGCAGGGACTAACTATGGCTACACCTTC. Its protein is CASSPPAGTNYGYTF.

The rearrangement joins TRBV11-2 to TRBJ2-7, with a tentative D call TRBD2 (6 bases). Trimming took 5 bases from V and 3 from J, leaving 29 bases between them. Germline values: CDR1 SGHAT, CDR2 FQNNGV. This CDR3 comprises 19 residues. The CDR3 sequence: CASSTPSPGLARINYEQYF. The CDR3 region has the DNA TGTGCCAGCAGCACCCCCTCCCCGGGGCTAGCGAGAATAAACTACGAGCAGTACTTC.

This rearrangement joins TRBV4-3 to TRBJ2-2, with a possible D match to TRBD1 (6 bases). The CDR3 spans 15 residues. The germline V gene encodes CDR1 LGHNA and CDR2 YSLEER. V dropped 5 bases and J dropped 6 bases, with 16 bases sitting between them. CDR3 in DNA: TGCGCCAGCAGCACAGGGTTTAGTTTGGCCGGGGAGCTGTTTTTT. The encoded protein is CASSTGFSLAGELFF.

The J gene is TRBJ1-1, the V gene TRBV10-3; D possibly corresponds to TRBD1 (5 bases). The CDR3 runs to 17 residues. The ends were cut back, 6 bases at V and 0 bases at J, with 20 bases in the middle. Germline CDR1 and CDR2: ENHRY and SYGVKD. CDR3 sequence (DNA): TGTGCCATCAGCTTCCGGGACGGAGGGGTCATGAACACTGAAGCTTTCTTT. Its protein product is CAISFRDGGVMNTEAFF.

The CDR3 DNA reads TGTGCCACACACAGGGGGCAAAACTATGGCTACACCTTC. It codes for CATHRGQNYGYTF. The V call is TRBV6-5, the J call TRBJ1-2; 9 positions agree with TRBD1. Germline V gene sequence: CDR1 MNHEY, CDR2 SVGAGI. The CDR3 has 13 residues. J gave up 2 bases and V 10 bases, and 5 bases lay outside the gene matches.

The chain couples TRBV9 to TRBJ2-1; D perhaps matches TRBD1 (6 bases). The germline gives CDR1 SGDLS, CDR2 YYNGEE. The CDR3 contains 13 residues. The V end was cut by 4 bases, the J end by 11 bases, with 16 bases between. CDR3 nucleotides: TGTGCCAGCAGCCCCCAGGGGCAGACAAAGCAGTTCTTC. It encodes CASSPQGQTKQFF.

The V call is TRBV19, the J call TRBJ1-5, with 8 bases lining up with TRBD1. CDR3 length: 16 residues. CDR1 is LNHDA and CDR2 is SQIVND in the germline V gene (reference sequence). With 4 bases clipped from V and 4 bases from J, the junction kept 9 bases outside the gene matches. CDR3 bases: TGTGCCAGTAGTACCCCCGGACAGGGAGGTAATCAGCCCCAGCATTTT. This sequence encodes CASSTPGQGGNQPQHF.

The chain employs TRBV27 and TRBJ2-6; no reliable D call. V was clipped by 5 bases and J by 4 bases, with 12 bases between them. CDR3 length equals 15 residues. Germline V gene data show CDR1 as MNHEY and CDR2 as SMNVEV (reference sequence). CDR3 residues: CASSPSGSGANVLTF. The CDR3 nucleotides read TGTGCCAGCAGTCCCTCAGGATCCGGGGCCAACGTCCTGACTTTC.

The chain carries TRBV5-4 and TRBJ2-5; 12 positions match TRBD2. The V gene end was trimmed by 3 bases and the J gene end by 3 bases; junction bases not matched to a gene: 6. Germline CDR1 and CDR2: SGHNT and YYREEE (reference sequence). The CDR3 extends over 16 amino acids. In nucleotides, the CDR3 is TGTGCCAGCAGCTCTTCTAGCGGGGGGGGAAAAGAGACCCAGTACTTC. This translates into CASSSSSGGGKETQYF. Filled out from reference TRBV5-4 and TRBJ2-5, the complete variable domain reads ETGVTQSPTHLIKTRGQQVTLRCSSQSGHNTVSWYQQALGQGPQFIFQYYREEENGRGNFPPRFSGLQFPNYSSELNVNALELDDSALYLCASSSSSGGGKETQYFGPGTRLLVL.

The rearrangement links TRBV20-1 to TRBJ2-7, with 8 bases that match TRBD1. With 5 bases clipped from V and 5 bases from J, the junction kept 2 bases outside the gene matches. Germline V gives CDR1 DFQATT, CDR2 SNEGSKA (reference sequence). The CDR3 is 11 residues long. The CDR3 spells CSAAQGDEQYF. The CDR3, as DNA: TGCAGTGCTGCACAGGGGGACGAGCAGTACTTC.

DNA for the CDR3: TGTGCCAGCAGTTCACTCTACACTGAAGCTTTCTTT. Translating gives CASSSLYTEAFF. The rearrangement uses TRBV6-5 and TRBJ1-1; D is uncertain. Trimming took 4 bases from V and 3 from J, leaving 6 bases between them. Germline values: CDR1 MNHEY, CDR2 SVGAGI. The CDR3 runs to 12 residues.

The rearrangement joins TRBV6-5 to TRBJ2-2; D not certain. The ends were cut back, 7 bases at V and 0 bases at J, with 9 bases in the middle. This CDR3 has 14 residues. The germline CDR1 and CDR2 sequences are MNHEY and SVGAGI. The CDR3 region is CASTPEPNTGELFF. In DNA form, the CDR3 reads TGTGCCAGCACCCCCGAACCGAACACCGGGGAGCTGTTTTTT.

The chain is built from TRBV10-2 and TRBJ1-5; D uncertain. This CDR3 comprises 15 residues. V lost 0 bases to trimming and J lost 5 bases, with 11 bases between them. Germline-derived CDR1 and CDR2 are WSHSY and SAAADI. The CDR3 region has the DNA TGCGCCAGCAGTGAGTCAGACGGGGTCTATCAGCCCCAGCATTTT. It specifies CASSESDGVYQPQHF.

V is TRBV19 and J is TRBJ1-4; TRBD1 matches at 9 bases. Germline V gene data show CDR1 as LNHDA and CDR2 as SQIVND (reference sequence). The V gene end was trimmed by 4 bases and the J gene end by 7 bases; junction bases not matched to a gene: 7. The CDR3 is 15 residues long. The CDR3 region is CASSNRGQGREKLFF. CDR3 DNA: TGTGCCAGTAGTAATAGGGGACAGGGTCGTGAAAAACTGTTTTTT.

The chain carries TRBV10-3 and TRBJ1-1, with 8 positions matching TRBD1. The CDR3 length is 14 residues. The V gene end was trimmed by 6 bases and the J gene end by 3 bases; junction bases not matched to a gene: 6. CDR1 ENHRY and CDR2 SYGVKD come from the germline V gene. DNA for the CDR3: TGTGCCATCAGGGCGACAGGGGCCGACACTGAAGCTTTCTTT. Its protein product is CAIRATGADTEAFF.

The rearrangement joins TRBV28 to TRBJ1-1, with D possibly TRBD1 on 6 matching bases. Germline-derived CDR1 and CDR2 are MDHEN and SYDVKM. The CDR3 runs to 13 residues. Between the trimmed V and J ends, which lost 8 bases and 0 bases, there was a span of 10 bases. Here the CDR3 DNA reads TGTGCCAGCCGGTGGGGGCTGAACACTGAAGCTTTCTTT. Protein: CASRWGLNTEAFF.